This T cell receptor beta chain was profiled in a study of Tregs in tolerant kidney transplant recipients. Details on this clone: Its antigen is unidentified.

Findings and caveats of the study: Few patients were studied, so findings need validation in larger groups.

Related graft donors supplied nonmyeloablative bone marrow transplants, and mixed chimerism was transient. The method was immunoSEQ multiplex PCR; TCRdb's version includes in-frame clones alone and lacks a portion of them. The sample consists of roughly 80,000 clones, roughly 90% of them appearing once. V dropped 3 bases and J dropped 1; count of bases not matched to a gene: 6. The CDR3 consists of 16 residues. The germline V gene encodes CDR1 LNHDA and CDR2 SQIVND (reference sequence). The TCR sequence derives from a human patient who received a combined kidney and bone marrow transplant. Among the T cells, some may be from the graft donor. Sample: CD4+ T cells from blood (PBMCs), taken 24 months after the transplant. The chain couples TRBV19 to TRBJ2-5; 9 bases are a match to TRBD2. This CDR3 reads CASSILAGAGQETQYF. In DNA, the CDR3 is TGTGCCAGTAGTATTTTAGCGGGAGCTGGCCAAGAGACCCAGTACTTC.